Following are 23 T cell receptor beta chains from one sample sequenced in a study of Ad26.COV2.S vaccination and SARS-CoV-2 variants. Treatment: some 20 received Ad26.COV2.S at low or high dose, single or two shots; about 5 received placebo; per-sample allocation not given. Specimen acquisition occurred on day 63 following the initial vaccine or placebo injection. Sequencing was performed with immunoSEQ multiplex PCR; in TCRdb, only in-frame clones are kept and a portion is missing. The sample has fewer than 300,000 clones; around 87% are singletons. Sequenced material: peripheral blood, taken in a trial of Ad26.COV2.S vaccine versus placebo. These receptors were collected from a person aged 18-65 years who received the Ad26.COV2.S COVID-19 vaccine or a placebo.

The rearrangement links TRBV28 to TRBJ2-7; D is undetermined. This CDR3 has 11 amino acids. Germline lookup yields CDR1 MDHEN and CDR2 SYDVKM. V shed 6 bases and J shed 3 bases, with 6 bases lying between them. In DNA, the CDR3 is TGTGCCAGCAGCTGGAGCTACGAGCAGTACTTC. Protein: CASSWSYEQYF.

The chain couples TRBV6-1 to TRBJ1-6; perhaps TRBD1 as D (6 bases). CDR3 size: 15 residues. The germline V gene encodes CDR1 MNHNS and CDR2 SASEGT. Trimming cost V 8 bases and J 6 bases, with 17 bases left between them. The chain's CDR3 is CASYNRETINSPLHF. DNA for the CDR3: TGTGCCAGCTACAACAGGGAGACTATTAATTCACCCCTCCACTTT.

This clone has just a few counts. The chain is built from TRBV7-2 and TRBJ1-1; TRBD1 matches 7 bases. Germline V lookup: CDR1 SGHTA, CDR2 FQGNSA. The CDR3 extends over 14 amino acids. Trimming cost V 5 bases and J 5 bases; bases outside gene matches: 8. The CDR3, as DNA: TGTGCCAGCAGCCAGAAGACAGGGCGGACTGAAGCTTTCTTT. Protein: CASSQKTGRTEAFF.

This clone turned up a few times. The chain employs TRBV15 and TRBJ2-7; possibly TRBD1 or TRBD2 for D (5 bases each). Germline CDR1 and CDR2: LNHNV and YYDKDF (reference sequence). Trimming stripped 5 bases from V and 7 bases from J, with 21 bases between. The CDR3 extends over 15 amino acids. The DNA for the CDR3 is TGTGCCACCAGCGCACCGGGACGGATCCTTAGTGAGCAGTACTTC. Translated: CATSAPGRILSEQYF.

About this clone: The sample carries other DNA sequences with the same CDR3. This sequence joins TRBV19 and TRBJ1-1, with D possibly matching TRBD1 (5 bases). V shed 3 bases and J shed 1 base, with 6 bases lying between them. The CDR3 extends over 13 amino acids. Germline CDR1 is LNHDA and CDR2 is SQIVND (reference sequence). The CDR3 DNA reads TGTGCCAGTAGTATTGGGGGGAACACTGAAGCTTTCTTT. It specifies CASSIGGNTEAFF.

This chain uses TRBV2 with TRBJ1-4; 9 bases map to TRBD1. Germline V gene lookup returns CDR1 SNHLY and CDR2 FYNNEI. The CDR3 consists of 16 residues. After removal of 6 bases from V and 4 bases from J, the junction contained 9 bases not matched to a gene. The CDR3 DNA reads as TGTGCCAGCAGCGATCCAGACAGGGGGTTTAATGAAAAACTGTTTTTT. This gives the protein CASSDPDRGFNEKLFF.

This rearrangement joins TRBV7-8 to TRBJ1-1; TRBD1 is a possible D gene (5 bases). CDR1 and CDR2 from the germline V gene are SGHVS and FQNEAQ. Trimming removed 5 bases from V and 0 bases from J, with 10 bases in between. This CDR3 contains 14 residues. CDR3 bases: TGTGCCAGCAGCCGAGACAGAGTGAACACTGAAGCTTTCTTT. This codes for CASSRDRVNTEAFF. The full variable domain, rest sourced from reference TRBV7-8 and TRBJ1-1, is GAGVSQSPRYKVAKRGQDVALRCDPISGHVSLFWYQQALGQGPEFLTYFQNEAQLDKSGLPSDRFFAERPEGSVSTLKIQRTQQEDSAVYLCASSRDRVNTEAFFGQGTRLTVV.

The count of this clone is one. This chain links TRBV5-1 with TRBJ2-2; possible D gene TRBD2, 5 bases. V lost 2 bases to trimming and J lost 6 bases, with 17 bases between them. Germline V gene data show CDR1 as SGHRS and CDR2 as YFSETQ. This CDR3 is 16 amino acids long. The CDR3 is CASSLQLGNGAGELFF. CDR3 DNA sequence: TGCGCCAGCAGCTTACAGTTGGGGAACGGGGCCGGGGAGCTGTTTTTT. Full variable domain (missing parts from reference TRBV5-1 and TRBJ2-2): KAGVTQTPRYLIKTRGQQVTLSCSPISGHRSVSWYQQTPGQGLQFLFEYFSETQRNKGNFPGRFSGRQFSNSRSEMNVSTLELGDSALYLCASSLQLGNGAGELFFGEGSRLTVL.

The J gene is TRBJ1-2, the V gene TRBV6-5; D is possibly TRBD1 (6 bases). Trimming took 0 bases from V and 8 from J, leaving 13 bases between them. The CDR3 extends over 14 amino acids. Germline V gene lookup returns CDR1 MNHEY and CDR2 SVGAGI. The CDR3 loop reads CASSYSMGGGGYTF. CDR3 coding DNA: TGTGCCAGCAGTTACTCGATGGGGGGGGGCGGCTACACCTTC.

The V gene is TRBV5-1, the J gene TRBJ1-5, with TRBD1 identical over 7 bases. Losses at the gene ends were 0 bases for V and 1 base for J; bases not matched to a gene: 1. This CDR3 is 15 amino acids long. Germline loops: CDR1 SGHRS, CDR2 YFSETQ. CDR3 in amino acids: CASSLEGASNQPQHF. DNA of the CDR3: TGCGCCAGCAGCTTGGAGGGGGCAAGCAATCAGCCCCAGCATTTT.

The genes are TRBV4-2 and TRBJ2-5; perhaps TRBD2 as D (5 bases). This CDR3 is 15 amino acids long. Germline-derived CDR1 and CDR2 are LGHNA and YNFKEQ. V lost 0 bases to trimming and J lost 5 bases, with 13 bases between them. This CDR3 reads CASSQDWAGRETQYF. The CDR3 coding sequence is TGTGCCAGCAGCCAAGATTGGGCGGGTCGTGAGACCCAGTACTTC.

The chain is built from TRBV5-1 and TRBJ2-5, with 12 bases aligning to TRBD1. CDR1 SGHRS and CDR2 YFSETQ come from the germline V gene. There are 16 residues in the CDR3. V trimming: 0 bases; J trimming: 5 bases; junction bases outside the gene matches: 5. This chain's CDR3 is CASSLEGTGGRETQYF. CDR3 sequence (DNA): TGCGCCAGCAGCTTGGAAGGGACAGGGGGCCGTGAGACCCAGTACTTC.

J is TRBJ2-5 and V is TRBV7-2; 15 positions match TRBD2. The CDR3 extends over 16 amino acids. Trimming cost V 5 bases and J 7 bases; bases outside gene matches: 8. The germline gives CDR1 SGHTA, CDR2 FQGNSA. CDR3 protein: CASSQRTSGREGTQYF. The CDR3 nucleotides are TGTGCCAGCAGCCAAAGGACTAGCGGGAGGGAAGGGACCCAGTACTTC. Together with reference TRBV7-2 and TRBJ2-5, the CDR3 gives the full variable domain: GAGVSQSPSNKVTEKGKDVELRCDPISGHTALYWYRQSLGQGLEFLIYFQGNSAPDKSGLPSDRFSAERTGGSVSTLTIQRTQQEDSAVYLCASSQRTSGREGTQYFGPGTRLLVL.

This sequence joins TRBV5-1 and TRBJ1-2; D not resolved. CDR1 is SGHRS, CDR2 YFSETQ, per germline. V was pared by 4 bases and J by 0 bases, with 13 bases between. The CDR3 extends over 15 amino acids. Written as DNA, the CDR3 is TGCGCCAGCAGCCCCGGATGGGATACTAACTATGGCTACACCTTC. Protein: CASSPGWDTNYGYTF.

This rearrangement joins TRBV3-1 (or the pseudogene TRBV3-2) to TRBJ2-5, with a tentative D call TRBD1 (5 bases). In germline, CDR1 is LGHDT, CDR2 YNNKEL (reference sequence). The CDR3 is made up of 17 amino acids. Trimming removed 3 bases from V and 5 bases from J, with 22 bases in between. CDR3 region: CASSQGRWQGRFETQYF. CDR3 coding DNA: TGTGCCAGCAGCCAGGGGCGTTGGCAGGGAAGGTTTGAGACCCAGTACTTC.

The chain couples TRBV18 to TRBJ2-2, with TRBD2 as a possible D gene (6 bases). The V end was cut by 1 base, the J end by 6 bases, with 15 bases between. In germline, CDR1 is KGHSH, CDR2 LQKENI. This CDR3 region has 16 residues. The CDR3 region is CASSPLTAREAGELFF. CDR3 coding DNA: TGTGCCAGCTCACCACTCACCGCCAGGGAGGCCGGGGAGCTGTTTTTT.

This chain connects TRBV7-7 to TRBJ2-7; 7 nucleotides line up with TRBD2. Germline V lookup: CDR1 SSHAT, CDR2 FNYEAQ (reference sequence). V shed 6 bases, J shed 3 bases, and the junction held 8 bases outside the gene matches. The CDR3 spans 14 residues. CDR3 sequence (DNA): TGTGCCAGCAGAGCCGGGACTAAGTACTACGAGCAGTACTTC. Translated: CASRAGTKYYEQYF.

The chain carries TRBV9 and TRBJ2-2; D is undetermined. The ends were cut back, 5 bases at V and 2 bases at J, with 13 bases in the middle. The CDR3 contains 15 residues. CDR1 and CDR2 (germline): SGDLS, YYNGEE. The CDR3 DNA is TGTGCCAGCAGGTTGGACCCCGCTAACACCGGGGAGCTGTTTTTT. This translates into CASRLDPANTGELFF.

V and J are TRBV3-1 (or the pseudogene TRBV3-2) and TRBJ1-3; no firm D call. With 0 bases removed from V and 4 bases from J, the gap between germline ends came to 10 bases. The germline CDR1 and CDR2 sequences are LGHDT and YNNKEL (reference sequence). There are 15 residues in the CDR3. CDR3 protein: CASSQDSGSGNTIYF. CDR3 nucleotides: TGTGCCAGCAGCCAAGATTCGGGGTCCGGAAACACCATATATTTT.

The chain has TRBV4-3 and TRBJ1-6; TRBD1 is a possible D gene (6 bases). The CDR3 length is 16 residues. The V gene lost 4 bases and the J gene lost 10 bases, with 20 bases spanning the gap. Germline V gene sequence: CDR1 LGHNA, CDR2 YSLEER. The CDR3 sequence is CASSLHRAPGQSPLHF. The CDR3 DNA follows: TGCGCCAGCAGCCTCCACAGGGCTCCTGGGCAATCACCCCTCCACTTT.

The chain recombines TRBV6-5 with TRBJ2-3; 8 bases match TRBD1. J was trimmed by 3 bases and V by 9 bases; bases with no gene match: 5. The CDR3 runs 13 residues. Germline V gene lookup returns CDR1 MNHEY and CDR2 SVGAGI. CDR3 protein: CASDRGRTDTQYF. The CDR3 coding sequence is TGTGCCAGTGACAGGGGCCGTACAGATACGCAGTATTTT.

CDR3 DNA sequence: TGTGCCAGTAGTAAGGGACAGGGGGCAAGGGAGCTGTTTTTT. It specifies CASSKGQGARELFF. The chain is built from TRBV19 and TRBJ2-2; 12 bases line up with TRBD1. Unmatched junction bases numbered 3, after V lost 4 bases and J lost 9 bases. Per germline, CDR1 LNHDA and CDR2 SQIVND (reference sequence). CDR3 length: 14 amino acids.

The chain recombines TRBV20-1 with TRBJ2-5; D gene unclear. CDR3 length equals 10 residues. Germline loops: CDR1 DFQATT, CDR2 SNEGSKA (reference sequence). The V gene lost 7 bases and the J gene lost 4 bases, with 7 bases spanning the gap. The CDR3 sequence is CSVPRETQYF. In DNA, the CDR3 is TGCAGTGTCCCCCGAGAGACCCAGTACTTC.